This T cell receptor (beta chain) was sequenced in a study of tumor and adjacent non-tumor tissue in lung cancer. A modified ARM-PCR protocol with three rounds of nested PCR amplified TCRbeta. TCRdb ran MiXCR on the multiplex PCR reads and lists one entry per CDR3 protein. The sample has around 99,000 distinct CDR3 sequences, around 57% seen once. The CDR3 extends over 15 amino acids. Turning to this clonotype: Compared with germline, one end of the junction differs, possibly owing to a read error.

No cell sorting was done before RNA was extracted from the tissue. More than 3 cm separated this lung sample from the edge of the tumor. The V call is TRBV12-3 or TRBV12-4, the J call TRBJ2-2, with D maybe TRBD1 (6 bases). The TCR comes from a man aged 55 to 70 with non-small cell lung cancer. Input material: distant non-tumor lung tissue. The CDR3 DNA sequence: TGTACCAGGAGTTTAGCCAGGGGCATCACCGGGGAGCTGTTTTTT. This sequence encodes CTRSLARGITGELFF.